This TCR beta chain appears in the sequencing data of a study of blood T cell repertoires in COVID-19. Study in general: Both acute and convalescent COVID-19 samples were obtained from the United States, Italy and Spain. Nucleic acid was either cDNA or gDNA, and it came from T cells, B-cell-depleted T cells, or PBMCs.

Authors' analysis steps: It was from reference gene primer amplification that nucleated cell counts were estimated. Data came from immunoSEQ multiplex PCR; TCRdb stores just in-frame clones and leaves some out. The DNA was the basis for D and trimming; V, J and clone size are from that table. The data contain 45,000 to 50,000 clones, around 80% of them singletons. Germline V gene data show CDR1 as LGHDT and CDR2 as YNNKEL (reference sequence). Trimming left V 1 base short and J 4 bases short, with 6 bases between. The CDR3 length is 13 residues. The V gene is TRBV3-1 (or the pseudogene TRBV3-2), the J gene TRBJ2-3; no reliable D call. This receptor was taken from a man in his 70s with acute or convalescent COVID-19. Material for sequencing was peripheral blood. In DNA, the CDR3 is TGTGCCAGCAGCCAAGTCCGGGCAGATACGCAGTATTTT. This encodes CASSQVRADTQYF.